A single sample gave rise to the 27 T cell receptor beta chains below, sequenced in a study of shared clonotypes between healthy human individuals. TCRdb's copy holds only in-frame clones and misses some; the assay was immunoSEQ multiplex PCR. Here the sample spans 2 million to 3 million clones, 93% being singletons. The specimen was naive CD4+ T cells from PBMCs. This sample's subset: CD45RA+ positively selected. The source of these receptors is a man aged 18 to 29 in good health. Some clones in this sample may be carry-over from other donors' samples.

This clone was picked up a small number of times. The rearrangement uses TRBV28 and TRBJ1-5; 7 positions agree with TRBD1. With V trimmed by 10 bases and J by 4 bases, 10 bases remained unmatched. The CDR3 loop spans 14 amino acids. From germline, CDR1 is MDHEN and CDR2 SYDVKM. The chain's CDR3 is CAITQGMWNQPQHF. The CDR3, as DNA: TGTGCCATCACACAGGGGATGTGGAATCAGCCCCAGCATTTT.

V is TRBV2 and J is TRBJ1-2; D is perhaps TRBD1 (5 bases). Germline CDR1 and CDR2: SNHLY and FYNNEI. The CDR3 totals 14 residues. V gave up 9 bases and J gave up 2 bases, with 16 bases separating them. The CDR3 DNA sequence: TGTGCCAGTGTTCCGGGACGGAGGAACTATGGCTACACCTTC. This sequence encodes CASVPGRRNYGYTF.

V is TRBV27 and J is TRBJ2-7, with D possibly called TRBD1 or TRBD2 (6 bases each). Between the trimmed V and J ends, which lost 5 bases and 3 bases, there was a span of 17 bases. Per germline, CDR1 MNHEY and CDR2 SMNVEV (reference sequence). The CDR3 has 15 residues. The CDR3 spells CASSPERRGVYEQYF. Here the CDR3 DNA reads TGTGCCAGCAGTCCCGAGCGGAGGGGGGTCTACGAGCAGTACTTC.

The chain is built from TRBV9 and TRBJ2-3, with D perhaps TRBD1 (6 bases). Trimming cost V 0 bases and J 4 bases, with 15 bases left between them. CDR1 is SGDLS, CDR2 YYNGEE, per germline. The length of the CDR3 is 16 residues. Written as DNA, the CDR3 is TGTGCCAGCAGCGTAGATCCAGGGGTAATCCCAGATACGCAGTATTTT. This gives the protein CASSVDPGVIPDTQYF.

This clone has more than one count but fewer than ten. Other DNA sequences from this sample encode an identical CDR3 as well. This chain joins TRBV28 and TRBJ1-5, with a possible D match to TRBD1 (5 bases). Deletions cut 7 bases from V and 2 bases from J, with 15 bases between. CDR1 and CDR2 (germline): MDHEN, SYDVKM. There are 15 residues in the CDR3. The CDR3 DNA is TGTGCCAGCACCCCCAGGGATCGGGGCAATCAGCCCCAGCATTTT. The encoded protein is CASTPRDRGNQPQHF.

The chain recombines TRBV18 with TRBJ2-7, with D tentatively TRBD2 (6 bases). Germline V gives CDR1 KGHSH, CDR2 LQKENI. This CDR3 comprises 18 residues. The germline V and J ends were trimmed by 0 bases and 1 base, with 19 bases remaining between them. CDR3 protein: CASSPPARGGRTSYEQYF. The CDR3 DNA follows: TGTGCCAGCTCACCACCGGCGAGAGGAGGGAGAACATCCTACGAGCAGTACTTC.

V is TRBV5-8 and J is TRBJ1-4; 7 bases agree with TRBD1. Per germline, CDR1 SGHTS and CDR2 YDEGEE. The CDR3 is 14 amino acids. V trimming: 4 bases; J trimming: 6 bases; junction bases outside the gene matches: 6. The chain's CDR3 is CASSKDRIYEKLFF. CDR3 coding DNA: TGTGCCAGCAGCAAGGACAGGATTTATGAAAAACTGTTTTTT.

About this clone itself: This same CDR3 is encoded by further DNA sequences in the sample. The chain recombines TRBV7-2 with TRBJ2-3; D may be TRBD1 or TRBD2 (5 bases each). The CDR3 is made up of 14 amino acids. The V end was cut by 4 bases, the J end by 3 bases, with 11 bases between. Germline values: CDR1 SGHTA, CDR2 FQGNSA. CDR3 amino acids: CASSSGGGTDTQYF. The CDR3, as DNA: TGTGCCAGCAGCTCTGGGGGTGGTACAGATACGCAGTATTTT.

This sequence joins TRBV5-1 and TRBJ1-4; weak D call: TRBD1 (5 bases). CDR1 SGHRS and CDR2 YFSETQ come from the germline V gene. The CDR3 has 14 amino acids. V was shortened by 7 bases and J by 0 bases, with 10 bases between the two germline ends. Here the CDR3 DNA reads TGCGCCAGCGGGGCGGAGGCAACTAATGAAAAACTGTTTTTT. Encoded protein: CASGAEATNEKLFF.

CDR3 in DNA: TGTGCCAGCAGCTCCGGACAGGGGAGCCTCCCAAACACCGGGGAGCTGTTTTTT. As protein: CASSSGQGSLPNTGELFF. The chain couples TRBV7-3 to TRBJ2-2, with 9 bases fitting TRBD1. CDR3 length equals 18 residues. V trimming: 4 bases; J trimming: 2 bases; junction bases outside the gene matches: 11. Germline values: CDR1 SGHTA, CDR2 FQGTGA.

In regard to this clone: Other DNA sequences from this sample encode an identical CDR3 as well. The CDR3 DNA follows: TGCGCCAGCAGCTTGGAGGCGAGCTCCTACAATGAGCAGTTCTTC. As protein: CASSLEASSYNEQFF. The chain uses TRBV5-1 and TRBJ2-1; the D is unclear. The CDR3 runs 15 residues. Germline loops: CDR1 SGHRS, CDR2 YFSETQ. Trimming removed 0 bases from V and 0 bases from J, with 7 bases in between.

The chain combines TRBV7-9 with TRBJ1-2, with no clear D. The germline V gene has CDR1 SEHNR and CDR2 FQNEAQ (reference sequence). CDR3 size: 13 residues. The germline V and J ends were trimmed by 1 base and 8 bases, with 11 bases remaining between them. CDR3 nucleotide sequence: TGTGCCAGCAGCTTAGTACCCGAGGAAGGCTACACCTTC. Protein product: CASSLVPEEGYTF.

V gene TRBV4-2 combines with J gene TRBJ2-7; perhaps TRBD2 as D (6 bases). The CDR3 has 13 amino acids. Germline V gene data show CDR1 as LGHNA and CDR2 as YNFKEQ. V lost 3 bases to trimming and J lost 4 bases, with 10 bases between them. The CDR3 region has the DNA TGTGCCAGCAGCCAGACTAGTGGTTACGAGCAGTACTTC. Encoded protein: CASSQTSGYEQYF.

The CDR3, as DNA: TGTGCCAGCAGCCAAGATGAGGCTGCGGGGAATGAGCAGTTCTTC. Translation gives CASSQDEAAGNEQFF. The chain combines TRBV4-2 with TRBJ2-1, with D maybe TRBD2 (6 bases). The CDR3 is 15 residues long. CDR1 is LGHNA and CDR2 is YNFKEQ in the germline V gene. Trimming took 0 bases from V and 7 from J, leaving 13 bases between them.

This chain uses TRBV5-1 with TRBJ2-1, with a weak D call TRBD2 (6 bases). Per the germline V gene, CDR1 is SGHRS and CDR2 is YFSETQ. The CDR3 sequence is 13 residues long. Between the trimmed V and J ends, which lost 3 bases and 6 bases, there was a span of 10 bases. The CDR3 region has the DNA TGCGCCAGCAGCTGGGGTAGCGGCAATGAGCAGTTCTTC. It codes for CASSWGSGNEQFF.

The rearrangement uses TRBV11-1 and TRBJ2-7; no reliable D call. Trimming left V 5 bases short and J 4 bases short, with 12 bases between. Germline CDR1 is SGHAT and CDR2 is FQDESV (reference sequence). This CDR3 is 13 amino acids long. The CDR3 loop is CASSLSKGYEQYF. CDR3 coding DNA: TGTGCCAGCAGCCTCTCCAAAGGTTACGAGCAGTACTTC. The complete variable domain, with remaining parts taken from reference TRBV11-1 and TRBJ2-7, reads EAEVAQSPRYKITEKSQAVAFWCDPISGHATLYWYRQILGQGPELLVQFQDESVVDDSQLPKDRFSAERLKGVDSTLKIQPAELGDSAMYLCASSLSKGYEQYFGPGTRLTVT.

This chain connects TRBV28 to TRBJ1-2; 8 nucleotides align to TRBD1. The V and J ends lost 7 bases and 4 bases, in that order; junction bases with no gene match: 20. Germline V gene data show CDR1 as MDHEN and CDR2 as SYDVKM. The CDR3 has 18 residues. The chain's CDR3 is CASTRDRPDYQGIYGYTF. CDR3 DNA sequence: TGTGCCAGCACCCGGGACAGGCCCGACTATCAGGGCATCTATGGCTACACCTTC.

The genes are TRBV29-1 and TRBJ1-1; weak D call: TRBD1 (6 bases). Looked up from germline, CDR1 is SQVTM and CDR2 is ANQGSEA. This CDR3 contains 11 residues. The V gene lost 7 bases and the J gene lost 2 bases, with 8 bases spanning the gap. Written as DNA, the CDR3 is TGCAGCGGGGGGGCAAACACTGAAGCTTTCTTT. It translates to CSGGANTEAFF.

The chain has TRBV4-1 and TRBJ1-5, with a weak D call TRBD1 (6 bases). Trimming left V 1 base short and J 7 bases short, with 14 bases between. CDR1 and CDR2 from the germline V gene are MGHRA and YSYEKL. The CDR3 contains 15 residues. CDR3 in amino acids: CASSQGAGRGQPQHF. CDR3 bases: TGCGCCAGCAGCCAAGGGGCAGGGAGGGGGCAGCCCCAGCATTTT.

This chain uses TRBV7-2 with TRBJ1-2; 7 nucleotides agree with TRBD1. This CDR3 has 14 amino acids. Germline CDR1 is SGHTA and CDR2 is FQGNSA. V lost 1 base to trimming and J lost 6 bases; unmatched junction nucleotides: 5. CDR3 bases: TGTGCCAGCAGCTTAGGACAGGGCCCCGATGGCTACACCTTC. This encodes CASSLGQGPDGYTF.

The rearrangement links TRBV19 to TRBJ1-5, with 7 bases aligning to TRBD1. The J segment lost 0 bases and the V segment lost 9 bases, leaving 5 bases of the junction unmatched. The CDR3 has 14 residues. Germline values: CDR1 LNHDA, CDR2 SQIVND (reference sequence). This chain's CDR3 is CASAGGPSNQPQHF. The CDR3, as DNA: TGTGCCAGCGCAGGGGGTCCTAGCAATCAGCCCCAGCATTTT.

The chain has TRBV21-1 and TRBJ2-7; the table's TRBD1 call for D was not verified on the DNA. TRBV21-1 is a pseudogene. The CDR3 is 13 amino acids. The DNA of the CDR3 is TGTGCCCACCAACAGGGGATCTCCTACGAGCAGTACTTC. As protein: CAHQQGISYEQYF.

The count of this clone is one. The chain recombines TRBV5-6 with TRBJ2-4, with no clear D. This CDR3 spans 15 amino acids. Germline-derived CDR1 and CDR2 are SGHDT and YYEEEE. V gave up 0 bases and J gave up 2 bases, with 9 bases separating them. The CDR3 bases are TGTGCCAGCAGCTTGGGTAGCTCCCCCAAAAACATTCAGTACTTC. Residues: CASSLGSSPKNIQYF.

The rearrangement joins TRBV15 to TRBJ2-5; 8 bases are a match to TRBD1. The V segment lost 3 bases and the J segment 2 bases; nucleotides outside the gene matches: 2. The CDR3 spans 14 residues. Germline CDR1 reads LNHNV; CDR2 reads YYDKDF (reference sequence). The CDR3 DNA sequence: TGTGCCACCAGCAGTCGGACAGGGCAAGAGACCCAGTACTTC. This encodes CATSSRTGQETQYF.

The chain joins TRBV4-1 to TRBJ2-7, with unresolved D. Germline V gives CDR1 MGHRA, CDR2 YSYEKL. The length of the CDR3 is 15 residues. The germline V and J ends were trimmed by 1 base and 4 bases, with 14 bases remaining between them. CDR3 DNA sequence: TGCGCCAGCAGCCAAGGTTTCGTTGGGGTGTACGAGCAGTACTTC. Amino acids: CASSQGFVGVYEQYF.

The chain joins TRBV5-1 to TRBJ2-2; TRBD1 matches 7 bases. Germline V gives CDR1 SGHRS, CDR2 YFSETQ. The CDR3 runs to 15 residues. Trimming at V came to 4 bases and at J to 5 bases, leaving 8 bases not matched to a gene. CDR3 sequence (DNA): TGCGCCAGCAGCCCTGGGACAGCAGGAACCGGGGAGCTGTTTTTT. Translating it yields CASSPGTAGTGELFF.

In the case of this clone: This specimen includes other DNA sequences encoding the same CDR3. The rearrangement links TRBV27 to TRBJ2-1, with 11 bases aligning to TRBD2. With V trimmed by 5 bases and J by 3 bases, 3 bases remained unmatched. CDR3 length: 15 residues. Germline CDR1 reads MNHEY; CDR2 reads SMNVEV (reference sequence). CDR3 sequence reads: CASSPGTSGYNEQFF. Here the CDR3 DNA reads TGTGCCAGCAGTCCGGGGACTAGCGGCTACAATGAGCAGTTCTTC.